The clone carrying this T cell receptor beta chain was picked up a small number of times. No antigen is known for it. This sample is part of a study of naive and memory T cell subsets. Overall study results and limits: Clonotypes here are unpaired alpha or beta chain sequences. Possibly reflecting memory cells re-expressing CD45RA, a few larger clonotypes occurred in naive repertoires, especially CD8.

The beta constant-region primer was an equimolar mix of two oligonucleotides covering TRBC1 and TRBC2. The ligated cDNA underwent four PCR rounds using SP2 and nested alpha and beta constant-region primers. TCRdb passed the UMI-ligation and nested PCR reads through MiXCR, listing each CDR3 protein once. The sample lists 150,000 or so distinct CDR3 sequences, roughly 20% occurring once. Specimen: naive CD4+ T cells from blood. The source of this sequence is a human donor in good health.

CDR3 bases: TGTGCCAGCAGCCAGGGACTAGACCAGGCTACGCAGTATTTT. As protein: CASSQGLDQATQYF. V and J are TRBV3-1 and TRBJ2-3; 8 nucleotides line up with TRBD2. Germline CDR1 LGHDT, CDR2 YNNKEL (reference sequence). V lost 3 bases, J lost 8 bases, and 7 bases stayed unmatched. The CDR3 runs to 14 residues.